This T cell receptor beta chain was documented in a study of T-cell memory formation after mild COVID-19. This clonotype was observed at least ten times. TCRdb independently ran MiXCR on the 5' RACE reads; one entry per CDR3 protein. The sample shows about 82,000 distinct CDR3 sequences, about 13% of them seen only once. Unmatched junction bases numbered 11, after V lost 2 bases and J lost 0 bases. CDR3 size: 18 residues. CDR1 is SGHRS and CDR2 is YFSETQ in the germline V gene. Material: PBMCs or a T cell subset sorted from them (not recorded which). The chain carries TRBV5-1 and TRBJ2-4; TRBD1 matches at 7 bases. This sequence originates from an adult woman who had mild COVID-19 (a few samples of this study predate the infection). Cell type and time point are not known. CDR3 DNA sequence: TGCGCCAGCAGCTTTGACAGGGAAGCCGGGTTAGCCAAAAACATTCAGTACTTC. Translation: CASSFDREAGLAKNIQYF.